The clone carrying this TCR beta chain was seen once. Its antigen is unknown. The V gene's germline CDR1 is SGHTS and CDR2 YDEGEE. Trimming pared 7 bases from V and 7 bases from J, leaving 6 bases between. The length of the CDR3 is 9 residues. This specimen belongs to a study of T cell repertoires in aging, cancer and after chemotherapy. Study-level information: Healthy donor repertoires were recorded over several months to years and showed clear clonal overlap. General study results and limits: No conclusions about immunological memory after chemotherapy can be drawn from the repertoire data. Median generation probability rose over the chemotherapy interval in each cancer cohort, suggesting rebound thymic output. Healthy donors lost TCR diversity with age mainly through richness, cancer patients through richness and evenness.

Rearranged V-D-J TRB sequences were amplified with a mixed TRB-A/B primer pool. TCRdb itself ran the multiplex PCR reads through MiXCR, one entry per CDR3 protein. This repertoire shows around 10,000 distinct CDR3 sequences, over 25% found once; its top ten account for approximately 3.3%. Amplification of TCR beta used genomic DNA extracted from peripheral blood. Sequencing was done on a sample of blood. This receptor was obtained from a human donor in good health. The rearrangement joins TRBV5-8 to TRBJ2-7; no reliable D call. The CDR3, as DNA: TGTGCCAGCGCCGGAGAGCAGTACTTC. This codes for CASAGEQYF.